The 7 T cell receptor beta chains below come from one sample, sequenced in a study of technical replicates of blood from four donors. Produced via immunoSEQ multiplex PCR; TCRdb's table is partial and in-frame only. The repertoire holds approximately 66,000 clones, with around nine tenths as singletons. The specimen was PBMCs. Source of these receptors: a human donor in good health. Some clones in this sample may be carry-over from other donors' samples.

J is TRBJ2-5 and V is TRBV7-5; the table's D call, TRBD2, was not checked against the DNA. TRBV7-5 is classified as a pseudogene. The CDR3 totals 15 residues. CDR3: CARRRRGNLQETQYF. In nucleotides, the CDR3 is TGTGCCAGAAGACGGCGGGGGAATTTGCAAGAGACCCAGTACTTC.

The chain uses TRBV30 and TRBJ2-7, with TRBD1 identical over 10 bases. The CDR3 extends over 12 amino acids. The ends lost 5 bases at V and 4 bases at J; junction bases unmatched: 2. Per the germline V gene, CDR1 is GTSNPN and CDR2 is SVGIG (reference sequence). CDR3 sequence reads: CAWSGQGYEQYF. The DNA for the CDR3 is TGTGCCTGGTCGGGACAGGGGTACGAGCAGTACTTC.

The rearrangement uses TRBV19 and TRBJ1-4; weak D call: TRBD1 (5 bases). Germline V lookup: CDR1 LNHDA, CDR2 SQIVND (reference sequence). Between the trimmed V and J ends, which lost 6 bases and 3 bases, there was a span of 14 bases. This CDR3 spans 15 amino acids. The DNA of the CDR3 is TGTGCCAGTAGGGGATCAGGGTACCCTAATGAAAAACTGTTTTTT. As protein: CASRGSGYPNEKLFF.

The CDR3 DNA sequence: TGTGCCAGCAGCCAAGGGGGGACAGGTGCCAATGAGCAGTTCTTC. It yields the protein CASSQGGTGANEQFF. The chain employs TRBV4-2 and TRBJ2-1; 8 bases are shared with TRBD1. V gave up 1 base and J gave up 6 bases; unmatched junction bases: 5. The germline V gene has CDR1 LGHNA and CDR2 YNFKEQ. This CDR3 contains 15 residues.

This chain connects TRBV11-1 to TRBJ2-7, with D perhaps matching TRBD1 (6 bases). The CDR3 extends over 13 amino acids. CDR1 SGHAT and CDR2 FQDESV come from the germline V gene (reference sequence). V lost 3 bases and J lost 2, with 8 bases in between. CDR3 sequence reads: CASSFGGPYEQYF. In nucleotides, the CDR3 is TGTGCCAGCAGCTTTGGGGGCCCCTACGAGCAGTACTTC.

This chain uses TRBV12-5 with TRBJ2-2; a possible D gene is TRBD1 (6 bases). This CDR3 contains 14 residues. V dropped 6 bases and J dropped 0 bases, with 8 bases sitting between them. Per the germline V gene, CDR1 is LGHNT and CDR2 is FRNRAP. The CDR3 region is CASGGAANTGELFF. CDR3 nucleotides: TGTGCTAGTGGGGGGGCCGCGAACACCGGGGAGCTGTTTTTT.

V gene TRBV19 combines with J gene TRBJ1-5, with TRBD1 as a possible D gene (5 bases). V was cut by 3 bases and J by 6 bases, with 12 bases left in between. Germline V gives CDR1 LNHDA, CDR2 SQIVND (reference sequence). This CDR3 has 14 amino acids. The CDR3 region has the DNA TGTGCCAGTAGTATTTTGGGGCAGGGTCAGCCCCAGCATTTT. Translating gives CASSILGQGQPQHF.